This TCR beta chain was sequenced during a study of tissue T cells after allogeneic stem cell transplantation. For the study at large: Pathologist H&E review favored samples with visible lymphocytes for sequencing among multiple samples. Study-wide results and limits: Few T cell clones were shared across patients, but motif clusters showed tissue-specific shared signatures.

Steroid-refractory graft-versus-host disease after allogeneic hematopoietic cell transplant qualified adults for prospective research-autopsy enrollment. With regard to this clone: Its antigen is unidentified.

Using immunoSEQ multiplex PCR, the repertoire was profiled, and TCRdb retains in-frame clones only, with some absent. The data show about 3,100 clones, 64% seen once. V gave up 5 bases and J gave up 6 bases, with 11 bases separating them. This CDR3 is 12 amino acids long. Looked up from germline, CDR1 is SGHTA and CDR2 is FQGNSA. This TCR was recovered from a male patient over 55 with steroid-refractory graft-versus-host disease after an allogeneic stem cell transplant. Among the T cells, some may be from the graft donor. V gene TRBV7-2 combines with J gene TRBJ2-7; possibly TRBD1 for D (5 bases). The input for sequencing was jejunal tissue, taken at autopsy. CDR3 loop: CASSPGISEQYF. The CDR3 coding sequence is TGTGCCAGCAGCCCAGGGATCTCCGAGCAGTACTTC.